Described below is a single T cell receptor (beta chain) sequence and its context. CDR3 size: 15 residues. Per the germline V gene, CDR1 is LNHDA and CDR2 is SQIVND (reference sequence). V lost 5 bases to trimming and J lost 2 bases; unmatched junction nucleotides: 7. The entry originates in a study of blood T cell repertoires in COVID-19. Here immunoSEQ multiplex PCR was the method, and the copy in TCRdb shows in-frame clones only, minus some. This sample carries roughly 86,000 clones, around nine tenths of them seen once, and the ten largest clones take roughly 5.1%. The chain couples TRBV19 to TRBJ1-1; TRBD1 matches at 8 bases. This clonotype was obtained from a middle-aged man with acute or convalescent COVID-19. The source material was peripheral blood. The CDR3 sequence is CASSLRTGRNTEAFF. In DNA, the CDR3 is TGTGCCAGTAGTCTTCGGACAGGGAGAAACACTGAAGCTTTCTTT.